These 5 T cell receptor beta chains came from one sample sequenced in a study of blood T cell repertoires in COVID-19. TCRdb keeps only in-frame clones here, not all; method: immunoSEQ multiplex PCR. The sample has some 170,000 clones; about 81% are singletons. What was sequenced was peripheral blood. All receptors derive from a human donor in a cohort sampled during active COVID-19.

The rearrangement links TRBV9 to TRBJ2-3, with unresolved D. This CDR3 has 14 residues. CDR1 is SGDLS, CDR2 YYNGEE, per germline. The V and J ends lost 4 bases and 0 bases respectively, with 9 bases between them. The CDR3 protein is CASSKAASTDTQYF. In DNA form, the CDR3 reads TGTGCCAGCAGCAAGGCGGCGAGCACAGATACGCAGTATTTT.

The CDR3 nucleotides are TGTGCCAGCAGCCAAACGGGACAGGGAAATAATTCACCCCTCCACTTT. Its translation: CASSQTGQGNNSPLHF. The genes are TRBV7-6 and TRBJ1-6, with 9 bases that match TRBD1. The length of the CDR3 is 16 residues. Losses at the gene ends were 5 bases for V and 5 bases for J; bases not matched to a gene: 7. Germline V lookup: CDR1 SGHVS, CDR2 FNYEAQ. The complete variable domain, with remaining parts taken from reference TRBV7-6 and TRBJ1-6, reads GAGVSQSPRYKVTKRGQDVALRCDPISGHVSLYWYRQALGQGPEFLTYFNYEAQQDKSGLPNDRFSAERPEGSISTLTIQRTEQRDSAMYRCASSQTGQGNNSPLHFGNGTRLTVT.

The V call is TRBV19, the J call TRBJ1-5; maybe TRBD1 (6 bases). V lost 5 bases to trimming and J lost 1 base, with 15 bases between them. CDR3 length: 16 amino acids. Germline lookup yields CDR1 LNHDA and CDR2 SQIVND (reference sequence). The CDR3 region is CASSFKTGPSNQPQHF. CDR3 nucleotide sequence: TGTGCCAGTAGTTTTAAAACAGGGCCGAGCAATCAGCCCCAGCATTTT.

The chain is built from TRBV7-9 and TRBJ2-1, with TRBD2 as a possible D gene (5 bases). Per germline, CDR1 SEHNR and CDR2 FQNEAQ (reference sequence). V was pared by 5 bases and J by 7 bases, with 9 bases between. This CDR3 has 12 amino acids. The chain's CDR3 is CASSPSGNEQFF. The CDR3 nucleotides are TGTGCCAGCAGCCCGTCGGGGAATGAGCAGTTCTTC.

The chain couples TRBV7-2 to TRBJ2-4, with D possibly TRBD2 on 6 matching bases. Looked up from germline, CDR1 is SGHTA and CDR2 is FQGNSA. V gave up 4 bases and J gave up 4 bases, with 11 bases separating them. This CDR3 region has 14 residues. CDR3 protein: CASSSPGEKNIQYF. Here the CDR3 DNA reads TGTGCCAGCAGCTCTCCGGGGGAGAAAAACATTCAGTACTTC.